This T cell receptor beta chain was observed in a study of regulatory T cells in long-lasting Graves disease. This clonotype was found many times. Germline CDR1 reads SGHRS; CDR2 reads YFSETQ. This CDR3 comprises 16 residues. The V and J ends lost 0 bases and 3 bases, in that order; junction bases with no gene match: 8. Time point of the sample: newly diagnosed GD, antithyroid drugs for less than 3 months. After RNA was extracted from PBMCs, the TCR library was made from it. Both iRepertoire HTBI primers and Arm-PCR of CDR3 regions were used to build the TCR beta libraries. MiXCR, applied by TCRdb to the multiplex PCR reads, yields one record per CDR3 protein. The profile covers 350,000 to 550,000 distinct CDR3 sequences, with 11% to 15% appearing a single time and approximately 19% taken by the ten largest. This sample also belongs to another study, concerning T cells in Graves' hyperthyroidism and ophthalmopathy. That publication notes: The study excluded patients with uncontrolled infection, other autoimmune disease, pregnancy or lactation. Researchers ran a first-round RT-PCR on the TCR CDR3 using the HTBI primer set.

The source was peripheral blood mononuclear cells (PBMCs), collected at new diagnosis, from a patient treated with antithyroid drugs. The chain uses TRBV5-1 and TRBJ2-7, with 8 bases fitting TRBD2. The clonotype was recovered from a woman in her forties or fifties with Graves disease. The CDR3 loop is CASSLAGLGLSYEQYF. Here the CDR3 DNA reads TGCGCCAGCAGCTTGGCGGGACTAGGATTAAGCTACGAGCAGTACTTC.